Here is one T cell receptor (beta chain) with its context. This sample stems from a study of T cell responses to AZD1222 COVID-19 vaccine. Data came from immunoSEQ multiplex PCR; TCRdb stores just in-frame clones and leaves some out. This sample has over 110,000 clones; 85% to 95% occur once, and the top ten carry 9.3%. The sequences come from peripheral blood, collected 28 days after the second AZD1222 dose. The TCR sequence derives from an adult who received the AZD1222 COVID-19 vaccine.

Here the CDR3 reads CASSLMSTSRSGELFF. The CDR3 DNA reads TGTGCCAGCAGCTTAATGTCTACGTCTAGGAGCGGGGAGCTGTTTTTT. This chain joins TRBV7-3 and TRBJ2-2; D is unclear. Per germline, CDR1 SGHTA and CDR2 FQGTGA. Deletions cut 1 base from V and 7 bases from J, with 16 bases between. CDR3 length equals 16 residues.